A selection of T cell receptor beta chains follows, all from one sample in a study of OX40 agonist ivuxolimab in advanced cancers. The assay was immunoSEQ multiplex PCR, and TCRdb's table has in-frame clones only and misses some. The sample holds 65,000 to 75,000 clones, about 81% seen once. The source material was CD4+ or CD8+ T cells sorted from blood, sampled in a trial of the OX40 agonist ivuxolimab. The receptors stem from an adult with an advanced solid tumor such as melanoma, head and neck, liver or kidney cancer. Both conserved end residues are part of each CDR3. A D gene is named only where the DNA matches it firmly. Clone size is not always given. Where it is, it says once, few, many or a class for expanded clones.

TRBV10-3	NA	12	TRBJ1-1	TRBD1	CAISLGQGEAFF	TGTGCCATCAGCCTAGGACAGGGAGAAGCTTTCTTT
TRBV5-4	once	13	TRBJ1-2	NA	CASSPTGNYGYTF	TGTGCCAGCAGCCCAACAGGGAACTATGGCTACACCTTC
TRBV6-5	NA	15	TRBJ1-2	TRBD1	CASSYSGTANYGYTF	TGTGCCAGCAGTTACTCCGGGACAGCTAACTATGGCTACACCTTC
TRBV28	NA	15	TRBJ1-1	TRBD1	CASRGQGPGGTEAFF	TGTGCCAGCAGGGGACAGGGCCCGGGTGGCACTGAAGCTTTCTTT
TRBV6-5	NA	15	TRBJ2-2	NA	CASRPDLTRTGELFF	TGTGCCAGCAGACCCGACCTCACAAGGACCGGGGAGCTGTTTTTT
TRBV6-9	NA	14	TRBJ2-1	TRBD1	CASSYGGQGNEQFF	TGTGCCAGCAGTTATGGCGGACAGGGAAATGAGCAGTTCTTC
TRBV2	NA	12	TRBJ1-1	NA	CASSVKNTEAFF	TGTGCCAGCAGTGTCAAGAACACTGAAGCTTTCTTT
TRBV5-1	NA	15	TRBJ2-4	NA	CASSLDGGTKNIQYF	TGCGCCAGCAGCTTGGATGGGGGTACCAAAAACATTCAGTACTTC
TRBV4-1	NA	15	TRBJ2-7	TRBD1	CASSQDGQGPYEQYF	TGCGCCAGCAGCCAAGATGGACAGGGGCCCTACGAGCAGTACTTC
TRBV7-6	NA	17	TRBJ1-2	TRBD1	CASSSGQGAHSVYGYTF	TGTGCCAGCAGCTCGGGACAGGGGGCGCATAGTGTTTATGGCTACACCTTC
TRBV11-1	once	14	TRBJ1-2	NA	CASSRIRAGSGYTF	TGTGCCAGCAGCCGAATTCGGGCAGGGAGTGGCTACACCTTC
TRBV6-5	NA	15	TRBJ1-1	TRBD1	CASRKNRGGNTEAFF	TGTGCCAGCAGGAAAAACAGGGGTGGAAACACTGAAGCTTTCTTT
TRBV5-6	NA	16	TRBJ2-1	TRBD1	CASSFSTGPPYNEQFF	TGTGCCAGCAGCTTCTCGACAGGGCCTCCTTACAATGAGCAGTTCTTC
TRBV7-9	once	13	TRBJ1-2	TRBD1	CASSYTGGLGYTF	TGTGCCAGCAGCTATACAGGGGGTCTGGGCTACACCTTC
TRBV2	once	16	TRBJ2-1	TRBD2	CASKRGERGGNNEQFF	TGTGCCAGCAAAAGAGGAGAGCGGGGGGGAAACAATGAGCAGTTCTTC
TRBV5-8	NA	14	TRBJ1-1	TRBD1	CASRGDRGGTEAFF	TGTGCCAGCAGAGGGGACAGGGGGGGCACTGAAGCTTTCTTT
TRBV28	NA	19	TRBJ1-2	NA	CASSLGVRTHRRANYGYTF	TGTGCCAGCAGTTTAGGAGTCAGGACACACAGGAGAGCTAACTATGGCTACACCTTC
TRBV19	few	14	TRBJ1-6	NA	CASRSGDNNSPLHF	TGTGCCAGTAGGTCAGGGGACAATAATTCACCCCTCCACTTT
TRBV7-9	NA	16	TRBJ1-1	NA	CASSLVRGGGNTEAFF	TGTGCCAGCAGCTTAGTTAGGGGGGGAGGTAACACTGAAGCTTTCTTT
TRBV11-2	NA	15	TRBJ2-3	NA	CASSPRAGGTDTQYF	TGTGCCAGCAGCCCCAGGGCAGGGGGCACAGATACGCAGTATTTT
TRBV6-5	NA	12	TRBJ1-5	NA	CASSDSKQPQHF	TGTGCCAGCAGCGACTCAAAACAGCCCCAGCATTTT
TRBV29-1	NA	13	TRBJ1-1	NA	CSVEGYGNTEAFF	TGCAGCGTTGAGGGGTACGGGAACACTGAAGCTTTCTTT
TRBV5-3	once	12	TRBJ2-3	NA	CARSKSEDTQYF	TGTGCCAGAAGCAAGTCTGAAGATACGCAGTATTTT